These 23 T cell receptor beta chains originate from one sample sequenced in a study of CD8 T cells in Susac syndrome. RNA amounts of about 0.5 to 1 ug underwent reverse transcription with random hexamers. TCRdb used MiXCR to reprocess the immunoSEQ multiplex PCR reads, holding one entry per CDR3 protein. Among 130,000 to 150,000 distinct CDR3 sequences, under 97% were seen once, and the ten largest hold over 0.065%. The sequenced material came from CD4+ T cells from PBMCs. The source is a human donor with Susac syndrome.

The chain carries TRBV19 and TRBJ2-3; D ambiguous. CDR3 length equals 12 residues. V lost 3 bases to trimming and J lost 4 bases, with 5 bases between them. The germline CDR1 and CDR2 sequences are LNHDA and SQIVND (reference sequence). This chain's CDR3 is CASSIAADTQYF. CDR3 DNA sequence: TGTGCCAGTAGTATTGCGGCAGATACGCAGTATTTT.

The sample holds one count of this clonotype. V gene TRBV6-5 combines with J gene TRBJ2-6; D is unclear. The CDR3 contains 13 residues. Per germline, CDR1 MNHEY and CDR2 SVGAGI. With 7 bases removed from V and 4 bases from J, the gap between germline ends came to 8 bases. The DNA of the CDR3 is TGTGCCAGCAAACTCATAGGGGCCAACGTCCTGACTTTC. This translates into CASKLIGANVLTF.

The chain links TRBV25-1 to TRBJ2-7; no definite D call. Trimming left V 5 bases short and J 0 bases short, with 5 bases between. From germline, CDR1 is MGHDK and CDR2 SYGVNS. The CDR3 covers 12 residues. For the CDR3, the DNA is TGTGCCAGCAGTCTTCTCTCCTACGAGCAGTACTTC. Protein sequence: CASSLLSYEQYF.

The gene calls are TRBV7-9 and TRBJ2-7; possible D gene TRBD1, 6 bases. This CDR3 has 11 residues. CDR1 and CDR2 (germline): SEHNR, FQNEAQ (reference sequence). Trimming cost V 5 bases and J 10 bases, with 12 bases left between them. CDR3 residues: CASSLQQGQYF. The CDR3 DNA sequence: TGTGCCAGCAGCCTTCAACAGGGTCAGTACTTC.

The chain has TRBV10-2 and TRBJ1-6; a possible D gene is TRBD1 (5 bases). Germline CDR1 and CDR2: WSHSY and SAAADI. The CDR3 has 14 amino acids. The V end was cut by 6 bases, the J end by 5 bases, with 11 bases between. This chain's CDR3 is CASSRDFDNSPLHF. For the CDR3, the DNA is TGCGCCAGCAGCCGGGACTTCGATAATTCACCCCTCCACTTT.

The V gene is TRBV29-1, the J gene TRBJ2-1; tentative D call: TRBD2 (6 bases). The germline V gene has CDR1 SQVTM and CDR2 ANQGSEA. This CDR3 comprises 13 residues. Deletions cut 8 bases from V and 7 bases from J, with 18 bases between. In nucleotides, the CDR3 is TGCAGCACAACTCGGACGGGGAGGAATGAGCAGTTCTTC. Its protein product is CSTTRTGRNEQFF.

J is TRBJ1-3 and V is TRBV7-9, with 9 nucleotides matching TRBD1. J lost 2 bases, V lost 5 bases, and 7 bases had no gene match. There are 16 residues in the CDR3. CDR1 is SEHNR and CDR2 is FQNEAQ in the germline V gene (reference sequence). The CDR3 is CASSRLGTGTGNTIYF. The CDR3 DNA reads TGTGCCAGCAGCCGCCTCGGGACAGGGACTGGAAACACCATATATTTT.

The J gene is TRBJ1-1, the V gene TRBV14; D possibly corresponds to TRBD1 (5 bases). CDR1 and CDR2 from the germline V gene are SGHDN and FVKESK. The CDR3 loop spans 11 amino acids. Trimming took 8 bases from V and 3 from J, leaving 7 bases between them. The CDR3 sequence is CASAGHTEAFF. CDR3 bases: TGTGCCAGCGCGGGACACACTGAAGCTTTCTTT.

This rearrangement joins TRBV2 to TRBJ2-5; D may be TRBD1 or TRBD2 (5 bases each). Germline CDR1 reads SNHLY; CDR2 reads FYNNEI. V lost 7 bases to trimming and J lost 5 bases, with 17 bases between them. This CDR3 is built from 14 residues. DNA for the CDR3: TGTGCCAGCACCCGATCGGGACCCCGGGAGACCCAGTACTTC. Amino acid sequence: CASTRSGPRETQYF.

The rearrangement joins TRBV9 to TRBJ2-1; the D is unclear. CDR3 length: 15 amino acids. V shed 6 bases and J shed 9 bases, with 22 bases lying between them. Per germline, CDR1 SGDLS and CDR2 YYNGEE. CDR3 sequence: CASNSDRARLGEQFF. The CDR3 nucleotides read TGTGCCAGCAACTCGGACCGGGCGCGGTTGGGTGAGCAGTTCTTC.

This clonotype showed up just a few times. This sequence joins TRBV10-3 and TRBJ2-7; D is uncertain. The CDR3 covers 11 residues. Germline values: CDR1 ENHRY, CDR2 SYGVKD. The germline V and J ends were trimmed by 2 bases and 2 bases, with 1 base remaining between them. CDR3 amino acids: CAISEAYEQYF. In DNA form, the CDR3 reads TGTGCCATCAGTGAGGCCTACGAGCAGTACTTC.

The chain employs TRBV3-1 and TRBJ2-7; possibly TRBD1 for D (6 bases). The germline V gene has CDR1 LGHDT and CDR2 YNNKEL (reference sequence). The CDR3 sequence is 12 residues long. V shed 4 bases and J shed 9 bases, with 13 bases lying between them. This CDR3 is CASSRGTNGQYF. CDR3 nucleotides: TGTGCCAGCAGCCGGGGGACAAATGGGCAGTACTTC.

The chain combines TRBV28 with TRBJ2-7, with 12 bases fitting TRBD2. Germline V gene sequence: CDR1 MDHEN, CDR2 SYDVKM. The CDR3 extends over 14 amino acids. With 6 bases clipped from V and 2 bases from J, the junction kept 2 bases outside the gene matches. This chain's CDR3 is CASRASGRAYEQYF. For the CDR3, the DNA is TGTGCCAGCAGAGCTAGCGGGAGGGCCTACGAGCAGTACTTC.

This clonotype was recorded once. V is TRBV29-1 and J is TRBJ2-2; D uncertain. The V gene lost 7 bases and the J gene lost 6 bases, with 12 bases spanning the gap. The CDR3 is 12 residues long. Germline assignment: CDR1 SQVTM and CDR2 ANQGSEA. The CDR3 DNA reads as TGCAGCGGGAGTGGGGAATCCGGGGAGCTGTTTTTT. Translation gives CSGSGESGELFF.

The chain employs TRBV18 and TRBJ2-7; perhaps TRBD2 as D (6 bases). V was pared by 5 bases and J by 0 bases, with 8 bases between. The CDR3 is 13 amino acids. The germline gives CDR1 KGHSH, CDR2 LQKENI. DNA of the CDR3: TGTGCCAGCTCAGCGACTAGCTCCTACGAGCAGTACTTC. The encoded protein is CASSATSSYEQYF.

This clonotype was seen only once. This sequence joins TRBV25-1 and TRBJ1-2; no firm D call. From germline, CDR1 is MGHDK and CDR2 SYGVNS. V gave up 3 bases and J gave up 0 bases, with 8 bases separating them. The CDR3 runs 14 residues. CDR3 nucleotides: TGTGCCAGCAGTGATTGGAGAACTAACTATGGCTACACCTTC. Translation gives CASSDWRTNYGYTF.

This clonotype was observed a handful of times. J is TRBJ2-3 and V is TRBV4-1; no clear D gene. V lost 0 bases and J lost 7, with 14 bases in between. The CDR3 is 15 residues long. The V gene's germline CDR1 is MGHRA and CDR2 YSYEKL. CDR3 nucleotide sequence: TGCGCCAGCAGCCAAGAGACCCGAGTAGGGAATACGCAGTATTTT. Residues: CASSQETRVGNTQYF.

This CDR3 is CSGRTGPNTDTQYF. As DNA, the CDR3 is TGCAGCGGTCGGACAGGACCCAACACAGATACGCAGTATTTT. The rearrangement links TRBV29-1 to TRBJ2-3, with 7 bases identical to TRBD1. The CDR3 is 14 residues long. Trimming removed 7 bases from V and 2 bases from J; junction bases left unmatched: 9. Germline V gives CDR1 SQVTM, CDR2 ANQGSEA.

The chain couples TRBV12-3 or TRBV12-4 to TRBJ2-7, with D perhaps TRBD1 or TRBD2 (7 bases each). The CDR3 has 15 residues. Trimming shortened V by 3 bases and J by 6 bases, and 18 bases separated the two germline ends. CDR3 region: CASSFSGTAFFEQYF. The CDR3 region has the DNA TGTGCCAGCAGTTTCAGCGGGACAGCCTTCTTCGAGCAGTACTTC.

In its sample, this clonotype was seen once. The chain couples TRBV5-1 to TRBJ1-1; no firm D call. Germline lookup yields CDR1 SGHRS and CDR2 YFSETQ. The CDR3 sequence is 14 residues long. Between the trimmed V and J ends, which lost 2 bases and 4 bases, there was a span of 12 bases. In DNA, the CDR3 is TGCGCCAGCAGCTTCGGGGATTACAGCACTGAAGCTTTCTTT. This encodes CASSFGDYSTEAFF. The complete variable domain, with remaining parts taken from reference TRBV5-1 and TRBJ1-1, reads KAGVTQTPRYLIKTRGQQVTLSCSPISGHRSVSWYQQTPGQGLQFLFEYFSETQRNKGNFPGRFSGRQFSNSRSEMNVSTLELGDSALYLCASSFGDYSTEAFFGQGTRLTVV.

This clonotype was recorded only once. The chain has TRBV20-1 and TRBJ2-7, with 7 bases matching TRBD1. V dropped 3 bases and J dropped 2; count of bases not matched to a gene: 7. Germline loops: CDR1 DFQATT, CDR2 SNEGSKA (reference sequence). The CDR3 covers 14 residues. CDR3 amino acids: CSASTGTVTYEQYF. In DNA, the CDR3 is TGCAGTGCTAGCACCGGGACAGTGACCTACGAGCAGTACTTC.

The chain is built from TRBV20-1 and TRBJ1-1; a weak D match, TRBD1 (5 bases). The V end lost 5 bases, the J end lost 5 bases, and 12 bases lay between the germline ends. The CDR3 has 12 residues. Per the germline V gene, CDR1 is DFQATT and CDR2 is SNEGSKA (reference sequence). CDR3 loop: CSAGQPGTEAFF. CDR3 DNA sequence: TGCAGTGCTGGACAACCGGGGACTGAAGCTTTCTTT.

The CDR3 DNA is TGTGCCAGCAGCCGTTGGGGACTAAATCAGCCCCAGCATTTT. Its protein is CASSRWGLNQPQHF. The rearrangement uses TRBV7-2 and TRBJ1-5, with TRBD1 as a possible D gene (5 bases). There are 14 residues in the CDR3. Germline assignment: CDR1 SGHTA and CDR2 FQGNSA. Trimming removed 5 bases at V and 4 bases at J, with 12 bases between.